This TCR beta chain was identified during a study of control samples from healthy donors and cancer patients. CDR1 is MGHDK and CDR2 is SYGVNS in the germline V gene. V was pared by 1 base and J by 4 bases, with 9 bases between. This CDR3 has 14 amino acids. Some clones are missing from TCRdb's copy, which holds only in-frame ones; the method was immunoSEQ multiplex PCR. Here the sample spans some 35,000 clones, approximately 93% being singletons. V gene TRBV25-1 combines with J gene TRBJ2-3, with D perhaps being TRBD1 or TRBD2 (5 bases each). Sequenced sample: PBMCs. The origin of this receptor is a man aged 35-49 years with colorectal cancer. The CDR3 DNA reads TGTGCCAGCAGTGAATCTGGGGGTGCAGATACGCAGTATTTT. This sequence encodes CASSESGGADTQYF.